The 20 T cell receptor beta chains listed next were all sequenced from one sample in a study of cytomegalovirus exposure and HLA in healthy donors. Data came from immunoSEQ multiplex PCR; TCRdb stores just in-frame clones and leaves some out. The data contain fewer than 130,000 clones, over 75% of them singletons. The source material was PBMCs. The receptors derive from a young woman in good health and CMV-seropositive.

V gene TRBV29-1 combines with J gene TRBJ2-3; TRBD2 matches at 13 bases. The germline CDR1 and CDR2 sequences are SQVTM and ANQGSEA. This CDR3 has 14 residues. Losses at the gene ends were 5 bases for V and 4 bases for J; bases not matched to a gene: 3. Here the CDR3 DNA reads TGCAGCGTTTCCGGACTAGCGGGAGCAGATACGCAGTATTTT. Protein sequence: CSVSGLAGADTQYF.

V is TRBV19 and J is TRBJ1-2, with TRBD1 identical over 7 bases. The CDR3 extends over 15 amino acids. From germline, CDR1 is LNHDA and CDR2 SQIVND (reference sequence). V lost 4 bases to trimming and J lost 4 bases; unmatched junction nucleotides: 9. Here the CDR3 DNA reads TGTGCCAGTAGTACCGGGACAGTCGTACCCTATGGCTACACCTTC. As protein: CASSTGTVVPYGYTF.

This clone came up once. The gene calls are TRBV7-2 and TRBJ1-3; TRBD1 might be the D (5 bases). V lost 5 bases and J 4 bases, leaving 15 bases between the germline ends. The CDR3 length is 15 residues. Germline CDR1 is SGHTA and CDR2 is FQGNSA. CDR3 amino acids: CASSPTSGLGNTIYF. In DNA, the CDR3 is TGTGCCAGCAGCCCCACTTCAGGGCTGGGAAACACCATATATTTT. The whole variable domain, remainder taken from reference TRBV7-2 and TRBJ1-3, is GAGVSQSPSNKVTEKGKDVELRCDPISGHTALYWYRQSLGQGLEFLIYFQGNSAPDKSGLPSDRFSAERTGGSVSTLTIQRTQQEDSAVYLCASSPTSGLGNTIYFGEGSWLTVV.

CDR3 region: CASTNGGLVQPQHF. CDR3 bases: TGTGCCAGCACCAACGGGGGACTGGTGCAGCCCCAGCATTTT. The gene calls are TRBV28 and TRBJ1-5; D possibly corresponds to TRBD1 (5 bases). CDR1 is MDHEN and CDR2 is SYDVKM in the germline V gene. The CDR3 is 14 amino acids. Deletions cut 7 bases from V and 7 bases from J, with 17 bases between. Full variable domain (missing parts from reference TRBV28 and TRBJ1-5): DVKVTQSSRYLVKRTGEKVFLECVQDMDHENMFWYRQDPGLGLRLIYFSYDVKMKEKGDIPEGYSVSREKKERFSLILESASTNQTSMYLCASTNGGLVQPQHFGDGTRLSIL.

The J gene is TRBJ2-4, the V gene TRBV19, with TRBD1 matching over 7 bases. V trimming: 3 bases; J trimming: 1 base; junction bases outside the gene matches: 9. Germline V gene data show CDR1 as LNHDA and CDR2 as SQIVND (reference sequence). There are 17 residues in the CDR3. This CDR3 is CASSIARGLGAKNIQYF. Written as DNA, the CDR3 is TGTGCCAGTAGTATCGCAAGGGGGCTTGGGGCCAAAAACATTCAGTACTTC.

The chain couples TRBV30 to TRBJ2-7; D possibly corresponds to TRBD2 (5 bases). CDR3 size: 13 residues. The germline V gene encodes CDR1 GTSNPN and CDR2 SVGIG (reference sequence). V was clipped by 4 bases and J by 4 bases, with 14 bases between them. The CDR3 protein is CAWTRPGSYEQYF. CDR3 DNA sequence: TGTGCCTGGACAAGACCGGGGTCTTACGAGCAGTACTTC.

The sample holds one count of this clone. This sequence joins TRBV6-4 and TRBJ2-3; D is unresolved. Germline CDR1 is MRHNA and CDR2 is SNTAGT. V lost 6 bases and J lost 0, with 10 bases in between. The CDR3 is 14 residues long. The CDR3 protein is CASSDVASTDTQYF. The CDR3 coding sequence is TGTGCCAGCAGCGACGTGGCTAGCACAGATACGCAGTATTTT.

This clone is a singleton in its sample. In DNA form, the CDR3 reads TGTGCCAGCGCCCCGGGGGGAGGGACCGTTTACTATGGCTACACCTTC. This encodes CASAPGGGTVYYGYTF. The chain uses TRBV9 and TRBJ1-2; TRBD1 might be the D (5 bases). The germline gives CDR1 SGDLS, CDR2 YYNGEE. The CDR3 has 16 residues. V dropped 7 bases and J dropped 3 bases, with 22 bases sitting between them.

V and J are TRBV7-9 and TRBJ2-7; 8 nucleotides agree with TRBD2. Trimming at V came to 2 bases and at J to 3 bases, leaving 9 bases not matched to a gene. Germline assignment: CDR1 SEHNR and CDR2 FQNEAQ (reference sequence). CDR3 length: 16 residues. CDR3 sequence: CASSLSRGLVYYEQYF. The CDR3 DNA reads TGTGCCAGCAGCTTATCCCGGGGACTAGTATACTACGAGCAGTACTTC.

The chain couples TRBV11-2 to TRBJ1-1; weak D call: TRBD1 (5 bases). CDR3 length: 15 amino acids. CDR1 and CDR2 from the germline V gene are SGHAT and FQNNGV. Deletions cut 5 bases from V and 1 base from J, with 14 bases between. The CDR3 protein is CASSPTGRRNTEAFF. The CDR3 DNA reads TGTGCCAGCAGCCCTACAGGACGGAGGAACACTGAAGCTTTCTTT.

For the CDR3, the DNA is TGTGCCAGCAGTGTACCAGGGGGTTATAGTTCCTACGAGCAGTACTTC. Its protein product is CASSVPGGYSSYEQYF. This chain connects TRBV2 to TRBJ2-7; 7 bases map to TRBD1. Trimming cost V 4 bases and J 1 base; bases outside gene matches: 10. The germline V gene encodes CDR1 SNHLY and CDR2 FYNNEI. CDR3 length: 16 residues.

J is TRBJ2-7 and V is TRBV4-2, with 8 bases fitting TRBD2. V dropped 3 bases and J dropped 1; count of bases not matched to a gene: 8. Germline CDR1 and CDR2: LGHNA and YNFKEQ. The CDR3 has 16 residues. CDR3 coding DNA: TGTGCCAGCAGCCACCCTACGAGCGGGAGTTCCTACGAGCAGTACTTC. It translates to CASSHPTSGSSYEQYF.

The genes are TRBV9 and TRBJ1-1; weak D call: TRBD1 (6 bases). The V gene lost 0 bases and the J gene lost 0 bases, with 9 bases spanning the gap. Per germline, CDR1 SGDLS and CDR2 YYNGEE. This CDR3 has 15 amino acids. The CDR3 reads CASSVDTGMNTEAFF. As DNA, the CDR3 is TGTGCCAGCAGCGTAGATACAGGGATGAACACTGAAGCTTTCTTT.

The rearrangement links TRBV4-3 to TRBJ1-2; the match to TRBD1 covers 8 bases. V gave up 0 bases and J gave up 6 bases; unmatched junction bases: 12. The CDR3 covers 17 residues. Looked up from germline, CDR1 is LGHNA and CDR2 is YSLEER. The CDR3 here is CASSQEGSRTGRDGYTF. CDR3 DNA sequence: TGCGCCAGCAGCCAAGAAGGATCGAGGACAGGGAGGGATGGCTACACCTTC.

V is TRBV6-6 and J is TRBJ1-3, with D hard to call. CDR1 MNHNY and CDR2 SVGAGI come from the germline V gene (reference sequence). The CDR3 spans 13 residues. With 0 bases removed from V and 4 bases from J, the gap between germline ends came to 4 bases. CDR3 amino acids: CASSYSSGNTIYF. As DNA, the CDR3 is TGTGCCAGCAGTTACTCGTCGGGAAACACCATATATTTT.

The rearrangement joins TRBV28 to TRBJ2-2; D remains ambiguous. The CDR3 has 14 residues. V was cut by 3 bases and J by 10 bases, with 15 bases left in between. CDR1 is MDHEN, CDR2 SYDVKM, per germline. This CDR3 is CASSLYTTVEELFF. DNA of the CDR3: TGTGCCAGCAGTTTGTACACTACGGTTGAGGAGCTGTTTTTT.

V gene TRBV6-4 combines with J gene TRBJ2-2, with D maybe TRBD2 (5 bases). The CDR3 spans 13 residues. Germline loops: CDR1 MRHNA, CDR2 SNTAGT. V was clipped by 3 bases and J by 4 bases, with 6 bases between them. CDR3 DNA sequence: TGTGCCAGCAGTGAGGGGAGCACCGGGGAGCTGTTTTTT. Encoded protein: CASSEGSTGELFF.

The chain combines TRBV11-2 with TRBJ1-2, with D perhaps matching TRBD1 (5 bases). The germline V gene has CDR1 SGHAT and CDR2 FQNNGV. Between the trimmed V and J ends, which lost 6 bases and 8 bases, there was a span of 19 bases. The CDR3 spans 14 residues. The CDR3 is CASRDIGAGLGYTF. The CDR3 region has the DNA TGTGCCAGCAGAGACATAGGGGCAGGCTTGGGCTACACCTTC.

CDR3 in DNA: TGTGCCAGCAGTGCAGGGGGTATCAACGAGCAGTACTTC. Its translation: CASSAGGINEQYF. The chain links TRBV2 to TRBJ2-7, with 7 bases matching TRBD1. The CDR3 runs to 13 residues. CDR1 and CDR2 from the germline V gene are SNHLY and FYNNEI. After removal of 4 bases from V and 5 bases from J, the junction contained 5 bases not matched to a gene.

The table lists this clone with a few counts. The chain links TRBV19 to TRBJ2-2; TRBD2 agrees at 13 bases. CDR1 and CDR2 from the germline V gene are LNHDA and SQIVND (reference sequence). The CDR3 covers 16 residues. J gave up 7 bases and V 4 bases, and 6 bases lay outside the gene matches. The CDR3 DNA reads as TGTGCCAGTAGTACCGGACTAGCGGGAGAACTCGGGGAGCTGTTTTTT. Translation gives CASSTGLAGELGELFF.